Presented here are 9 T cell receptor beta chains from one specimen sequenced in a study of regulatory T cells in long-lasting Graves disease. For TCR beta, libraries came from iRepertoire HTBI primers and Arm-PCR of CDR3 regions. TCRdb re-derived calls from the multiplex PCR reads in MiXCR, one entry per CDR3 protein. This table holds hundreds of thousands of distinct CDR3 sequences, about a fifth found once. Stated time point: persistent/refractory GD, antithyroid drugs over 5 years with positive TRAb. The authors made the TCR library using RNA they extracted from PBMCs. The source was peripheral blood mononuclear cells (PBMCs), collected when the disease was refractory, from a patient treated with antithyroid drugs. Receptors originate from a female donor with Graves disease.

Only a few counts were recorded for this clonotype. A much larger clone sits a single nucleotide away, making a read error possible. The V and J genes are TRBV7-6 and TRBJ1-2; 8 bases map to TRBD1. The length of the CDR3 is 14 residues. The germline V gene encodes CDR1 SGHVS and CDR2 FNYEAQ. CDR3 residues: CVSSSLTGDYGYTF. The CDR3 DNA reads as TGTGTCAGCAGCTCCCTGACAGGGGACTATGGCTACACCTTC.

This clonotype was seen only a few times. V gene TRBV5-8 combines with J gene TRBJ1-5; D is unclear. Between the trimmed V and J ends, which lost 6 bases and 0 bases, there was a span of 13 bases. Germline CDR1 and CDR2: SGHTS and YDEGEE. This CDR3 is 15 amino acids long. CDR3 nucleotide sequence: TGTGCCAGCAAACCCACAGATTATAGCAATCAGCCCCAGCATTTT. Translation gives CASKPTDYSNQPQHF.

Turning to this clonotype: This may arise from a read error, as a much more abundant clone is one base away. The CDR3 sequence: CASSLSGSGELSF. The DNA of the CDR3 is TGTGCCAGCAGTTTATCGGGGTCCGGGGAGCTGTCTTTT. This rearrangement joins TRBV27 to TRBJ2-2; D is possibly TRBD2 (5 bases). The length of the CDR3 is 13 residues. Germline lookup yields CDR1 MNHEY and CDR2 SMNVEV (reference sequence).

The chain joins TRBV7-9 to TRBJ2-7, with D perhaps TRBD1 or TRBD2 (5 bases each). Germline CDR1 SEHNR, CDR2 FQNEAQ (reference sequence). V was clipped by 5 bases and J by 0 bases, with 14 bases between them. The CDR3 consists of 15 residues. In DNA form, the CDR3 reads TGTGCCAGCAGCCCCGGGACCCTCCTCTCCTACGAGCAGTACTTC. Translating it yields CASSPGTLLSYEQYF.

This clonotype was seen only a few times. For the CDR3, the DNA is TGCAGCGTCGCAACGACAGGGCCGAACACTGAAGCTTTCTTT. Its protein product is CSVATTGPNTEAFF. The genes are TRBV29-1 and TRBJ1-1, with 7 bases identical to TRBD1. This CDR3 has 14 residues. Looked up from germline, CDR1 is SQVTM and CDR2 is ANQGSEA. Losses at the gene ends were 6 bases for V and 1 base for J; bases not matched to a gene: 8.

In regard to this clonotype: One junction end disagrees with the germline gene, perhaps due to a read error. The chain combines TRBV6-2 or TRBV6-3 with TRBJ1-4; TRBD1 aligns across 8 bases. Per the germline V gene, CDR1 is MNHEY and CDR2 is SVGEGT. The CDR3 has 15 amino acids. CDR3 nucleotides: TGTGTCAGCAGTTTCCCGGACAGGGTAGAAGAAAAACTGTTTTTT. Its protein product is CVSSFPDRVEEKLFF.

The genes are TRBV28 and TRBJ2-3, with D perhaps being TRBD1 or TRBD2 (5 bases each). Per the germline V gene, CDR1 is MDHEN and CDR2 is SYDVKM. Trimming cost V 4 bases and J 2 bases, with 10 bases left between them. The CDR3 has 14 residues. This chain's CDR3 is CASSSGTVTDTQYF. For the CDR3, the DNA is TGTGCCAGCAGTTCGGGGACCGTCACAGATACGCAGTATTTT.

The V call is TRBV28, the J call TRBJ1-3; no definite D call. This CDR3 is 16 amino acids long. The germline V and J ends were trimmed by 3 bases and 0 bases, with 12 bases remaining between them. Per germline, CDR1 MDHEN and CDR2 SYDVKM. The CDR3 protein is CASSFGTTASGNTIYF. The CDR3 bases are TGTGCCAGCAGTTTCGGTACCACCGCCTCTGGAAACACCATATATTTT.

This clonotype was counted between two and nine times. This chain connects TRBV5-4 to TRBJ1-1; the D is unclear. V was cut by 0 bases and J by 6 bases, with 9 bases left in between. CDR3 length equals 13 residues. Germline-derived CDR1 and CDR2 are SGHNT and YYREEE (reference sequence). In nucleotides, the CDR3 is TGTGCCAGCAGCTTGGAGTCAGTAGCTGAAGCTTTCTTT. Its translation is CASSLESVAEAFF.